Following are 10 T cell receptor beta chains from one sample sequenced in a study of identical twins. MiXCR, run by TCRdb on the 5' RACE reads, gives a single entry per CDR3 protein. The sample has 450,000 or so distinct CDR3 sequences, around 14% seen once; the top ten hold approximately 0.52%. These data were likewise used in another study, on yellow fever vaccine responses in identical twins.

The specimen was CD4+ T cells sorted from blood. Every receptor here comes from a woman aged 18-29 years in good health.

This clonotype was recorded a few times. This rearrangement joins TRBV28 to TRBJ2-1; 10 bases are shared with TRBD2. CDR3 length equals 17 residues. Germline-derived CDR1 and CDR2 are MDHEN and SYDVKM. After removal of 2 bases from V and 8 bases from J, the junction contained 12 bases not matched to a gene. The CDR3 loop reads CASSLAGLAGDLDEQFF. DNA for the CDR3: TGTGCCAGCAGTTTAGCTGGCCTAGCGGGAGATCTCGATGAGCAGTTCTTC.

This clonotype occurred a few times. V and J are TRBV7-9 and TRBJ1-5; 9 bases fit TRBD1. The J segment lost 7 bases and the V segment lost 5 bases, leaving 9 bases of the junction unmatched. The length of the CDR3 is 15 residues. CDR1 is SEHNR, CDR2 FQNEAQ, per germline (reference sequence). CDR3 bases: TGTGCCAGCAGCCCAAGCGGGACAGGGCAACAGCCCCAGCATTTT. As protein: CASSPSGTGQQPQHF.

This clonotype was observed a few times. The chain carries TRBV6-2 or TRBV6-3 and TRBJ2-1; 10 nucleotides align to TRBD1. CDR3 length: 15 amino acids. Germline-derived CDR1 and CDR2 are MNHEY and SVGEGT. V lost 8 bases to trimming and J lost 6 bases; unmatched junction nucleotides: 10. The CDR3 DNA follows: TGTGCCAGCCAAGTGCGGGACAGGGGAGGCAATGAGCAGTTCTTC. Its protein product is CASQVRDRGGNEQFF.

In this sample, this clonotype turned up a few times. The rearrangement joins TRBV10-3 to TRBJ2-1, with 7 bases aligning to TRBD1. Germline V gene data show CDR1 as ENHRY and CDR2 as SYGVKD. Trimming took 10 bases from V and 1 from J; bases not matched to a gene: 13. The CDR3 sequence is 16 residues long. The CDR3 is CANSRDQTGSYNEQFF. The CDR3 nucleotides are TGTGCCAACTCGAGGGATCAGACAGGGTCCTACAATGAGCAGTTCTTC.

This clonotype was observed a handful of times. In DNA, the CDR3 is TGTGCCAGCAGCTTAGCGCAGGGACAGGGGGCCGGGGAGCTGTTTTTT. Protein product: CASSLAQGQGAGELFF. This rearrangement joins TRBV7-2 to TRBJ2-2; TRBD1 matches 11 bases. Germline loops: CDR1 SGHTA, CDR2 FQGNSA. The CDR3 has 16 residues. Germline trimming cut 0 bases from V and 6 bases from J; bases unmatched to any gene: 3.

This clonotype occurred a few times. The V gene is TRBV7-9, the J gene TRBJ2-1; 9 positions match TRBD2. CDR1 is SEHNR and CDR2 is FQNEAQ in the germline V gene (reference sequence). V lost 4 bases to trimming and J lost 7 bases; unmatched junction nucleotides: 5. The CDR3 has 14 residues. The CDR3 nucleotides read TGTGCCAGCAGCTCGCGTGCGGGAGGGAATGAGCAGTTCTTC. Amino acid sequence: CASSSRAGGNEQFF.

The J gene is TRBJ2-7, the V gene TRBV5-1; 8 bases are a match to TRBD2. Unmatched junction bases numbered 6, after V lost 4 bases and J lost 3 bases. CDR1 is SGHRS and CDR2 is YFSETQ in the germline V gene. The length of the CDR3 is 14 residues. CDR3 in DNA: TGCGCCAGCAGCATAACTAGCGGCGACTACGAGCAGTACTTC. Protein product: CASSITSGDYEQYF.

The CDR3 reads CATSDPPQTDTQYF. The CDR3 region has the DNA TGTGCCACCAGTGATCCCCCTCAAACAGATACGCAGTATTTT. The chain carries TRBV24-1 and TRBJ2-3; D gene unclear. Germline lookup yields CDR1 KGHDR and CDR2 SFDVKD. The CDR3 has 14 amino acids. V was clipped by 3 bases and J by 3 bases, with 9 bases between them.

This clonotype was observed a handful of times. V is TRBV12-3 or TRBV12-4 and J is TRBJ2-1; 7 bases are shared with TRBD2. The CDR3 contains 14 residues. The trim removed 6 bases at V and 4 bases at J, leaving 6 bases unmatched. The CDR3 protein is CASSRLAVYNEQFF. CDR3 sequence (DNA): TGTGCCAGCAGCAGGCTAGCGGTATACAATGAGCAGTTCTTC.

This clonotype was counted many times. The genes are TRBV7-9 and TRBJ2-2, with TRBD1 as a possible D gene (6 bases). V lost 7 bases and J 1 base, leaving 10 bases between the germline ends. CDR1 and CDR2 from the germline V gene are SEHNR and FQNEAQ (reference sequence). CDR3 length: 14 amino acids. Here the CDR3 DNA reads TGTGCCAGCACCACCAGGGGGAACACCGGGGAGCTGTTTTTT. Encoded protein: CASTTRGNTGELFF.